A single sample gave rise to the 32 T cell receptor beta chains below, sequenced in a study of T-cell reconstitution after alpha-beta-depleted transplantation in children. TCRbeta library preparation incorporated unique molecular identifiers. TCRdb used MiXCR to reprocess the PCR reads, holding one entry per CDR3 protein. The sample includes a few hundred thousand distinct CDR3 sequences, 10% to 15% of them seen just once. The sequencing here drew on PBMCs, mostly from graft donor cells, taken 360 days after TCRalphabeta/CD19-depleted stem cell transplant. The source of these receptors is a male patient younger than 18 who had a stem cell transplant for acute myeloid leukemia, so the T cells may come from the graft donor.

This chain connects TRBV20-1 to TRBJ2-3; D is undetermined. Germline CDR1 and CDR2: DFQATT and SNEGSKA (reference sequence). Trimming removed 1 base from V and 0 bases from J, with 8 bases in between. The length of the CDR3 is 14 residues. CDR3 loop: CSARGSASTDTQYF. The CDR3 DNA reads as TGCAGTGCTAGAGGAAGCGCTAGCACAGATACGCAGTATTTT.

This clonotype was seen a few times. The V gene is TRBV20-1, the J gene TRBJ2-7, with 10 bases that match TRBD2. Unmatched junction bases numbered 14, after V lost 1 base and J lost 5 bases. CDR1 and CDR2 from the germline V gene are DFQATT and SNEGSKA (reference sequence). CDR3 size: 17 residues. CDR3 nucleotides: TGCAGTGCTAGAGTAATTGGGCTAGCGGGAGTGTTCCACGAGCAGTACTTC. It codes for CSARVIGLAGVFHEQYF.

This clonotype has more than one count but fewer than ten. V gene TRBV20-1 combines with J gene TRBJ2-2; D unclear. Trimming left V 4 bases short and J 2 bases short, with 14 bases between. The CDR3 covers 15 residues. Germline values: CDR1 DFQATT, CDR2 SNEGSKA (reference sequence). CDR3 sequence: CSATIGSRNTGELFF. In nucleotides, the CDR3 is TGCAGTGCTACTATAGGGTCCCGAAACACCGGGGAGCTGTTTTTT.

This chain joins TRBV29-1 and TRBJ2-7, with 9 bases that match TRBD2. Germline V gives CDR1 SQVTM, CDR2 ANQGSEA. V was pared by 4 bases and J by 7 bases, with 11 bases of the junction left unmatched. This CDR3 contains 14 residues. The CDR3 bases are TGCAGCGTTGGTGGTCTAGCGGGATTCTTTGAGCAGTACTTC. It yields the protein CSVGGLAGFFEQYF.

As regards this clonotype: An end of the junction does not agree with germline; a read error may underlie this. The J gene is TRBJ2-1, the V gene TRBV20-1; 10 bases fit TRBD2. Germline lookup yields CDR1 DFQATT and CDR2 SNEGSKA (reference sequence). The CDR3 totals 17 residues. CDR3 coding DNA: TGCAGTGCCAGAGGTCTAGCGGGAGTTTCGGATTACAATGAGCAGTTCTTC. Translated: CSARGLAGVSDYNEQFF.

The chain joins TRBV6-2 or TRBV6-3 to TRBJ2-7; 12 nucleotides align to TRBD2. V shed 5 bases and J 3 bases; nucleotides not matched to a gene: 11. The CDR3 extends over 17 amino acids. Germline V CDR1 and CDR2: MNHEY, SVGEGT. CDR3 in amino acids: CASSHLAGGPIFYEQYF. CDR3 coding DNA: TGTGCCAGCAGTCACCTAGCGGGAGGGCCGATCTTCTACGAGCAGTACTTC.

The rearrangement links TRBV11-2 to TRBJ1-2; D possibly corresponds to TRBD1 (5 bases). This CDR3 spans 14 amino acids. V was trimmed by 0 bases and J by 2 bases, leaving 7 bases between them. Germline CDR1 is SGHAT and CDR2 is FQNNGV. The CDR3 loop reads CASSLDAGNYGYTF. The CDR3 DNA reads as TGTGCCAGCAGCTTAGATGCAGGGAACTATGGCTACACCTTC.

This sequence joins TRBV28 and TRBJ2-7; 10 bases map to TRBD1. The CDR3 runs 15 residues. Trimming took 0 bases from V and 2 from J; bases not matched to a gene: 1. Germline values: CDR1 MDHEN, CDR2 SYDVKM. As DNA, the CDR3 is TGTGCCAGCAGTTTATGGGGGACAGGGGCCTACGAGCAGTACTTC. Protein product: CASSLWGTGAYEQYF.

J is TRBJ2-1 and V is TRBV19; D could derive from TRBD1 or TRBD2 (6 bases each). The germline V and J ends were trimmed by 8 bases and 6 bases, with 17 bases remaining between them. Germline lookup yields CDR1 LNHDA and CDR2 SQIVND (reference sequence). The CDR3 covers 14 residues. Here the CDR3 DNA reads TGTGCCAGTGCCATCCGGGGGACAATCAATGAGCAGTTCTTC. It codes for CASAIRGTINEQFF.

In regard to this clonotype: The germline gene is not matched at one end of the junction; a read error may be the cause. The chain couples TRBV14 to TRBJ2-7; 7 bases fit TRBD1. The germline CDR1 and CDR2 sequences are SGHDN and FVKESK. This CDR3 is 10 amino acids long. The CDR3 DNA follows: TGTGCCAGCAGCCTCCGGACAGGCCACTTC. This translates into CASSLRTGHF.

This clonotype was seen a few times. The chain carries TRBV9 and TRBJ1-2; D is ambiguous. Between the trimmed V and J ends, which lost 1 base and 6 bases, there was a span of 10 bases. Per germline, CDR1 SGDLS and CDR2 YYNGEE. The CDR3 covers 13 residues. CDR3 protein: CASSVRDSNGYTF. The DNA for the CDR3 is TGTGCCAGCAGCGTAAGAGATAGCAATGGCTACACCTTC.

This chain links TRBV20-1 with TRBJ2-7; 9 bases fit TRBD2. J was trimmed by 6 bases and V by 1 base; bases with no gene match: 13. CDR3 length equals 16 residues. From germline, CDR1 is DFQATT and CDR2 SNEGSKA (reference sequence). Written as DNA, the CDR3 is TGCAGTGCTAGAGCCCTTCGGGCTAGCGGGGTCAGCGAGCAGTACTTC. Translation: CSARALRASGVSEQYF.

This clonotype was recorded at least ten times. The chain combines TRBV4-3 with TRBJ2-2, with 8 nucleotides matching TRBD2. The length of the CDR3 is 17 residues. Trimming removed 1 base from V and 0 bases from J; junction bases left unmatched: 4. CDR1 and CDR2 from the germline V gene are LGHNA and YSLEER. The CDR3: CASSQVSAGANTGELFF. DNA of the CDR3: TGCGCCAGCAGCCAAGTGTCAGCGGGGGCGAACACCGGGGAGCTGTTTTTT.

This chain links TRBV7-8 with TRBJ1-2; D remains ambiguous. Germline V lookup: CDR1 SGHVS, CDR2 FQNEAQ. The V gene lost 0 bases and the J gene lost 4 bases, with 12 bases spanning the gap. The CDR3 runs to 15 residues. The CDR3 nucleotides are TGTGCCAGCAGCTTAGCCGACAATGGGATCTATGGCTACACCTTC. Its protein product is CASSLADNGIYGYTF.

This clonotype was seen just once. This sequence joins TRBV30 and TRBJ2-7; possible D gene TRBD2, 6 bases. Germline CDR1 GTSNPN, CDR2 SVGIG (reference sequence). The V end was cut by 3 bases, the J end by 11 bases, with 14 bases between. The CDR3 has 11 amino acids. The CDR3 coding sequence is TGTGCCTGGAGCCGGCAGGGAGGAGAGTACTTC. Translation gives CAWSRQGGEYF.

This chain links TRBV4-3 with TRBJ2-1; a weak D match, TRBD2 (5 bases). The CDR3 contains 13 residues. Trimming removed 9 bases at V and 8 bases at J, with 17 bases between. Germline V CDR1 and CDR2: LGHNA, YSLEER. The CDR3 nucleotides read TGCGCCAGAAGAGGCCGGACCGGGGATGAGCAGTTCTTC. Protein sequence: CARRGRTGDEQFF.

This clonotype came up a few times. The chain carries TRBV6-1 and TRBJ2-6; 10 bases line up with TRBD2. Germline CDR1 is MNHNS and CDR2 is SASEGT. The CDR3 length is 19 residues. The J segment lost 0 bases and the V segment lost 5 bases, leaving 10 bases of the junction unmatched. This CDR3 reads CASSRLSSGRGSGANVLTF. DNA of the CDR3: TGTGCCAGCAGTCGGCTATCTAGCGGGAGAGGCTCTGGGGCCAACGTCCTGACTTTC.

CDR3 loop: CSAYDPGLAVRGHNEQFF. As DNA, the CDR3 is TGCAGTGCTTACGATCCGGGACTAGCGGTTAGGGGGCACAATGAGCAGTTCTTC. The genes are TRBV20-1 and TRBJ2-1, with 11 positions matching TRBD2. The CDR3 runs to 18 residues. The V segment lost 5 bases and the J segment 5 bases; nucleotides outside the gene matches: 17. Germline CDR1 is DFQATT and CDR2 is SNEGSKA (reference sequence).

Only a few counts were recorded for this clonotype. The genes are TRBV20-1 and TRBJ1-1; perhaps TRBD1 as D (5 bases). Germline CDR1 DFQATT, CDR2 SNEGSKA (reference sequence). CDR3 length: 13 amino acids. V was shortened by 6 bases and J by 6 bases, with 17 bases between the two germline ends. The CDR3 region has the DNA TGCAGTGCCATCCCGGGACTCCGGTCTGAAGCTTTCTTT. It encodes CSAIPGLRSEAFF.

V gene TRBV5-8 combines with J gene TRBJ2-7; unclear D gene. Looked up from germline, CDR1 is SGHTS and CDR2 is YDEGEE. The CDR3 has 16 residues. The V gene lost 5 bases and the J gene lost 7 bases, with 25 bases spanning the gap. CDR3 sequence: CASSSRPFQFSGEQYF. In DNA, the CDR3 is TGTGCCAGCAGTAGTAGACCGTTTCAGTTTTCAGGAGAGCAGTACTTC.

This clonotype was recorded at least ten times. The rearrangement links TRBV7-9 to TRBJ2-3, with TRBD2 matching 7 bases. The V and J ends lost 6 bases and 0 bases, in that order; junction bases with no gene match: 9. The CDR3 spans 16 residues. Germline values: CDR1 SEHNR, CDR2 FQNEAQ (reference sequence). CDR3 bases: TGTGCCAGCAGGATCCTTAGCGGGCTAAGCACAGATACGCAGTATTTT. This encodes CASRILSGLSTDTQYF. Looking up the rest from reference TRBV7-9 and TRBJ2-3 gives the full variable domain: DTGVSQNPRHKITKRGQNVTFRCDPISEHNRLYWYRQTLGQGPEFLTYFQNEAQLEKSRLLSDRFSAERPKGSFSTLEIQRTEQGDSAMYLCASRILSGLSTDTQYFGPGTRLTVL.

V gene TRBV29-1 combines with J gene TRBJ2-7; 11 bases fit TRBD1. V was clipped by 3 bases and J by 4 bases; unmatched bases: 11. This CDR3 is 16 amino acids long. Per the germline V gene, CDR1 is SQVTM and CDR2 is ANQGSEA. The CDR3 DNA is TGCAGCGTTGATGGGGGGACAGGGGGATTGGGGTACGAGCAGTACTTC. This encodes CSVDGGTGGLGYEQYF.

The rearrangement links TRBV7-8 to TRBJ2-7; 12 bases align to TRBD2. V lost 5 bases and J lost 6; bases outside the gene matches: 8. The CDR3 runs 15 residues. CDR1 SGHVS and CDR2 FQNEAQ come from the germline V gene. CDR3 DNA: TGTGCCAGCAGCGGGCTAGCGGGAGGGAGGCGCGAGCAGTACTTC. As protein: CASSGLAGGRREQYF.

The rearrangement joins TRBV20-1 to TRBJ2-5; 10 bases match TRBD1. Trimming at V came to 3 bases and at J to 1 base, leaving 8 bases not matched to a gene. This CDR3 has 16 residues. In germline, CDR1 is DFQATT, CDR2 SNEGSKA (reference sequence). CDR3 sequence: CSASTDRGSFQETQYF. DNA for the CDR3: TGCAGTGCTAGCACGGACAGGGGGTCTTTCCAAGAGACCCAGTACTTC.

This clonotype has just a few counts. The rearrangement uses TRBV18 and TRBJ2-1; 13 positions match TRBD2. The germline V gene encodes CDR1 KGHSH and CDR2 LQKENI. V trimming: 0 bases; J trimming: 0 bases; junction bases outside the gene matches: 8. There are 20 residues in the CDR3. Here the CDR3 reads CASSPPGLAGAPSSYNEQFF. In DNA form, the CDR3 reads TGTGCCAGCTCACCACCTGGACTAGCGGGAGCCCCAAGCTCCTACAATGAGCAGTTCTTC.

The chain employs TRBV28 and TRBJ2-7, with TRBD2 identical over 8 bases. Germline assignment: CDR1 MDHEN and CDR2 SYDVKM. J gave up 7 bases and V 5 bases, and 13 bases lay outside the gene matches. The CDR3 covers 15 residues. CDR3: CASSRTSGSLGEQYF. The CDR3 DNA reads as TGTGCCAGCAGTCGAACCAGCGGGAGTCTCGGTGAGCAGTACTTC.

The chain has TRBV21-1 and TRBJ2-7; TRBD1 reflects the table's D call only, with no check against the DNA. TRBV21-1 is tagged as a pseudogene. This CDR3 has 12 amino acids. CDR3 nucleotide sequence: TGTGCCAGTCGACAGGGGCAACACGAGCAGTACTTC. Translation: CASRQGQHEQYF.

Only a few counts were recorded for this clonotype. The rearrangement uses TRBV18 and TRBJ1-5; 10 nucleotides agree with TRBD1. Trimming cost V 3 bases and J 6 bases; bases outside gene matches: 5. The CDR3 extends over 15 amino acids. The germline CDR1 and CDR2 sequences are KGHSH and LQKENI. The CDR3 loop reads CASSPPGTGAQPQHF. CDR3 nucleotides: TGTGCCAGCTCACCGCCGGGGACAGGGGCTCAGCCCCAGCATTTT.

This clonotype was recorded a few times. This rearrangement joins TRBV24-1 to TRBJ2-1; D remains unclear. This CDR3 spans 13 amino acids. The V gene lost 4 bases and the J gene lost 3 bases, with 6 bases spanning the gap. CDR1 is KGHDR, CDR2 SFDVKD, per germline. CDR3 DNA sequence: TGTGCCACCAGTGAACCGGTCTACAATGAGCAGTTCTTC. Residues: CATSEPVYNEQFF.

The chain has TRBV25-1 and TRBJ2-1; D is perhaps TRBD1 (6 bases). The ends were cut back, 3 bases at V and 0 bases at J, with 18 bases in the middle. The CDR3 loop spans 18 amino acids. Germline V lookup: CDR1 MGHDK, CDR2 SYGVNS. The CDR3, as DNA: TGTGCCAGCAGTGATTGGACAGCCGTTAGGAGCTCCTACAATGAGCAGTTCTTC. Its protein product is CASSDWTAVRSSYNEQFF.

This clonotype appeared a few times. CDR3 in amino acids: CATSSLGPYQETQYF. The DNA for the CDR3 is TGTGCCACCAGCAGTCTGGGGCCTTACCAAGAGACCCAGTACTTC. The V and J genes are TRBV15 and TRBJ2-5, with D possibly matching TRBD1 (5 bases). CDR1 LNHNV and CDR2 YYDKDF come from the germline V gene (reference sequence). This CDR3 contains 15 residues. Trimming removed 3 bases from V and 0 bases from J, with 11 bases in between.

This clonotype came up once. The chain joins TRBV11-1 to TRBJ2-6, with D perhaps TRBD1 (5 bases). V was clipped by 1 base and J by 1 base, with 14 bases between them. This CDR3 region has 18 residues. The germline CDR1 and CDR2 sequences are SGHAT and FQDESV (reference sequence). This CDR3 is CASSLGGREGSGANVLTF. The CDR3, as DNA: TGTGCCAGCAGCTTAGGTGGCAGGGAAGGATCTGGGGCCAACGTCCTGACTTTC.